This paragraph covers one T cell receptor beta chain sequence. This sample is part of a study of blood T cell repertoires in COVID-19. The CDR3 covers 12 residues. V lost 3 bases to trimming and J lost 8 bases, with 9 bases between them. Germline V gene lookup returns CDR1 SGDLS and CDR2 YYNGEE. This table comes from immunoSEQ multiplex PCR, and its TCRdb copy is limited to in-frame clones, with some not included. This table has under 300,000 clones, approximately 82% appearing once. The rearrangement uses TRBV9 and TRBJ2-1; TRBD1 is a possible D gene (6 bases). Sequencing input: PBMCs or T cells enriched from blood (not recorded which). This clonotype was sampled from a man aged 40-49 years who had recovered from COVID-19. CDR3: CASSAQGHEQFF. Here the CDR3 DNA reads TGTGCCAGCAGCGCACAGGGCCATGAGCAGTTCTTC.